A selection of T cell receptor beta chains follows, all from one sample in a study of graft-versus-host responses after intestinal transplantation. Produced via immunoSEQ multiplex PCR; TCRdb's table is partial and in-frame only. The sample lists nearly 100,000 clones, around 90% occurring once. The starting material was PBMCs, obtained roughly 68 weeks after intestinal transplant. Receptors originate from a human patient who received an intestinal transplant, so some T cells may come from the graft donor. Each CDR3 is given with its conserved first and last residue. Fields, in order: V gene, D gene, clone size, J gene, CDR3 protein, CDR3 DNA. D genes are given only for firm matches. Clone size, where shown, is once, few, many, or a class for clones that have expanded.

v_gene: TRBV27
d_gene: NA
abundance: NA
j_gene: TRBJ2-7
CDR3aa: CASRVPGGYEQYF
CDR3nt: TGTGCCAGCAGGGTTCCTGGGGGCTACGAGCAGTACTTC

v_gene: TRBV6-6
d_gene: NA
abundance: NA
j_gene: TRBJ1-4
CDR3aa: CASSSPADGEKLFF
CDR3nt: TGTGCCAGCAGTAGCCCGGCGGATGGCGAAAAACTGTTTTTT

v_gene: TRBV7-9
d_gene: TRBD1
abundance: NA
j_gene: TRBJ2-7
CDR3aa: CASSSGGFYEQYF
CDR3nt: TGTGCCAGCAGCTCAGGGGGTTTCTACGAGCAGTACTTC

v_gene: TRBV29-1
d_gene: TRBD1
abundance: NA
j_gene: TRBJ1-5
CDR3aa: CSVRQGHNQPQHF
CDR3nt: TGCAGCGTGCGACAGGGCCACAATCAGCCCCAGCATTTT

v_gene: TRBV25-1
d_gene: NA
abundance: NA
j_gene: TRBJ1-6
CDR3aa: CASSVLAPDSPLHF
CDR3nt: TGTGCCAGCAGTGTTCTCGCCCCCGATTCACCCCTCCACTTT

v_gene: TRBV5-1
d_gene: NA
abundance: NA
j_gene: TRBJ2-5
CDR3aa: CASSSAGGRAETQYF
CDR3nt: TGCGCCAGCAGCTCAGCTGGTGGCAGGGCAGAGACCCAGTACTTC

v_gene: TRBV6-6
d_gene: TRBD1
abundance: NA
j_gene: TRBJ2-7
CDR3aa: CASSYTRTGASEQYF
CDR3nt: TGTGCCAGCAGTTACACCAGGACAGGGGCCAGCGAGCAGTACTTC

v_gene: TRBV9
d_gene: NA
abundance: NA
j_gene: TRBJ2-7
CDR3aa: CASSVGSGIHEQYF
CDR3nt: TGTGCCAGCAGCGTAGGGTCGGGGATCCACGAGCAGTACTTC

v_gene: TRBV5-6
d_gene: NA
abundance: few
j_gene: TRBJ1-1
CDR3aa: CASSPPPAGTLPEAFF
CDR3nt: TGTGCCAGCAGCCCGCCGCCCGCCGGGACCTTACCTGAAGCTTTCTTT

v_gene: TRBV6-1
d_gene: NA
abundance: few
j_gene: TRBJ2-1
CDR3aa: CASSSPSVGGEQFF
CDR3nt: TGTGCCAGCAGTTCCCCCAGTGTTGGGGGTGAGCAGTTCTTC

v_gene: TRBV6-5
d_gene: TRBD1
abundance: NA
j_gene: TRBJ2-7
CDR3aa: CASSYGGTGGREQYF
CDR3nt: TGTGCCAGCAGTTACGGGGGGACAGGGGGGCGCGAGCAGTACTTC

v_gene: TRBV12-5
d_gene: NA
abundance: once
j_gene: TRBJ1-5
CDR3aa: CASGWSPDQPQHF
CDR3nt: TGTGCTAGTGGGTGGTCCCCCGATCAGCCCCAGCATTTT

v_gene: TRBV2
d_gene: NA
abundance: once
j_gene: TRBJ2-3
CDR3aa: CASTSSRQDTQYF
CDR3nt: TGTGCCAGTACTTCGAGCCGACAGGATACGCAGTATTTT

v_gene: TRBV5-5
d_gene: NA
abundance: once
j_gene: TRBJ1-3
CDR3aa: CASSFGAKGNTIYF
CDR3nt: TGTGCCAGCAGCTTTGGGGCAAAGGGAAACACCATATATTTT

v_gene: TRBV5-1
d_gene: NA
abundance: NA
j_gene: TRBJ2-3
CDR3aa: CASSLSGTTDTQYF
CDR3nt: TGCGCCAGCAGCTTGTCAGGGACCACAGATACGCAGTATTTT

v_gene: TRBV11-2
d_gene: NA
abundance: NA
j_gene: TRBJ2-7
CDR3aa: CASSLEGSEQYF
CDR3nt: TGTGCCAGCAGCTTGGAGGGAAGCGAGCAGTACTTC

v_gene: TRBV7-3
d_gene: NA
abundance: NA
j_gene: TRBJ2-1
CDR3aa: CASSLRGGPRDEQFF
CDR3nt: TGTGCCAGCAGCTTAAGGGGCGGGCCCAGGGATGAGCAGTTCTTC

v_gene: TRBV21-1
d_gene: NA
abundance: NA
j_gene: TRBJ1-1
CDR3aa: CASGPGGLNTEAFF
CDR3nt: TGTGCCAGTGGGCCCGGGGGGTTGAACACTGAAGCTTTCTTT

v_gene: TRBV29-1
d_gene: NA
abundance: NA
j_gene: TRBJ2-7
CDR3aa: CSVVFGNEQYF
CDR3nt: TGCAGCGTTGTTTTTGGGAACGAGCAGTACTTC

v_gene: TRBV5-8
d_gene: NA
abundance: NA
j_gene: TRBJ1-2
CDR3aa: CASSLAGQF
CDR3nt: TGTGCCAGCAGCTTGGCCGGTCAGTTC

v_gene: TRBV29-1
d_gene: NA
abundance: once
j_gene: TRBJ1-1
CDR3aa: CSARESVRGTEAFF
CDR3nt: TGCAGCGCTAGAGAATCTGTACGGGGCACTGAAGCTTTCTTT

v_gene: TRBV6-6
d_gene: NA
abundance: NA
j_gene: TRBJ1-1
CDR3aa: CASSPKRNTEAFF
CDR3nt: TGTGCCAGCAGTCCGAAACGGAACACTGAAGCTTTCTTT

v_gene: TRBV11-2
d_gene: NA
abundance: NA
j_gene: TRBJ2-3
CDR3aa: CASSLGGMMVFPDTQYF
CDR3nt: TGTGCCAGCAGCTTAGGGGGCATGATGGTGTTCCCAGATACGCAGTATTTT

v_gene: TRBV7-9
d_gene: NA
abundance: NA
j_gene: TRBJ1-5
CDR3aa: CASSLASQVLGNQPQHF
CDR3nt: TGTGCCAGCAGCTTAGCGTCCCAGGTGTTGGGCAATCAGCCCCAGCATTTT

v_gene: TRBV6-1
d_gene: TRBD1
abundance: NA
j_gene: TRBJ1-2
CDR3aa: CASSGGGARYGYTF
CDR3nt: TGTGCCAGCAGTGGAGGGGGCGCCCGCTATGGCTACACCTTC

v_gene: TRBV9
d_gene: NA
abundance: NA
j_gene: TRBJ2-3
CDR3aa: CASSSSGAVGDTQYF
CDR3nt: TGTGCCAGCAGCTCATCGGGGGCCGTCGGGGATACGCAGTATTTT

v_gene: TRBV6-1
d_gene: NA
abundance: NA
j_gene: TRBJ2-1
CDR3aa: CASSAYRDLSNEQFF
CDR3nt: TGTGCCAGCAGTGCATACAGGGACCTGTCCAATGAGCAGTTCTTC

v_gene: TRBV13
d_gene: NA
abundance: NA
j_gene: TRBJ1-1
CDR3aa: CASSLMLGANTEAFF
CDR3nt: TGTGCCAGCAGCTTGATGTTAGGGGCGAACACTGAAGCTTTCTTT

v_gene: TRBV2
d_gene: TRBD1
abundance: NA
j_gene: TRBJ2-1
CDR3aa: CASHRGNEQFF
CDR3nt: TGTGCCTCACACAGGGGCAATGAGCAGTTCTTC

v_gene: TRBV7-9
d_gene: NA
abundance: NA
j_gene: TRBJ2-7
CDR3aa: CASSFNSGAHRYEQYF
CDR3nt: TGTGCCAGCAGCTTCAACTCAGGGGCTCACAGGTACGAGCAGTACTTC

v_gene: TRBV4-1
d_gene: NA
abundance: once
j_gene: TRBJ2-7
CDR3aa: CASSQDGGGLTEQYF
CDR3nt: TGCGCCAGCAGCCAAGATGGGGGCGGGTTAACCGAGCAGTACTTC

v_gene: TRBV4-1
d_gene: NA
abundance: NA
j_gene: TRBJ1-1
CDR3aa: CASSQRLGDGGMNTEAFF
CDR3nt: TGCGCCAGCAGCCAAAGGTTGGGAGACGGGGGGATGAACACTGAAGCTTTCTTT

v_gene: TRBV9
d_gene: NA
abundance: NA
j_gene: TRBJ1-1
CDR3aa: CASSVEGGLEAFF
CDR3nt: TGTGCCAGCAGCGTAGAGGGAGGGCTTGAAGCTTTCTTT

v_gene: TRBV23-1
d_gene: NA
abundance: NA
j_gene: TRBJ1-2
CDR3aa: CASSQGRRYTF
CDR3nt: TGCGCCAGCAGTCAGGGGCGGAGGTACACCTTC

v_gene: TRBV5-8
d_gene: TRBD1
abundance: NA
j_gene: TRBJ1-5
CDR3aa: CASSAGTDSNQPQHF
CDR3nt: TGTGCCAGCAGCGCCGGGACAGATAGCAATCAGCCCCAGCATTTT

v_gene: TRBV7-2
d_gene: NA
abundance: NA
j_gene: TRBJ2-3
CDR3aa: CASSLGPQQPTQYF
CDR3nt: TGTGCCAGCAGCCTCGGACCCCAACAACCTACGCAGTATTTT

v_gene: TRBV10-2
d_gene: TRBD1
abundance: once
j_gene: TRBJ2-1
CDR3aa: CASSGQGFSYNEQFF
CDR3nt: TGCGCCAGCAGTGGACAGGGATTTTCCTACAATGAGCAGTTCTTC

v_gene: TRBV5-1
d_gene: TRBD2
abundance: NA
j_gene: TRBJ2-3
CDR3aa: CASSEGTSGNTDTQYF
CDR3nt: TGCGCCAGCAGCGAAGGGACTAGCGGAAACACAGATACGCAGTATTTT

v_gene: TRBV6-1
d_gene: TRBD1
abundance: NA
j_gene: TRBJ2-7
CDR3aa: CASSETLGAGQGYEQYF
CDR3nt: TGTGCCAGCAGTGAGACCCTAGGGGCCGGACAGGGCTACGAGCAGTACTTC

v_gene: TRBV4-1
d_gene: NA
abundance: NA
j_gene: TRBJ2-3
CDR3aa: CASSQEGASTDTQYF
CDR3nt: TGCGCCAGCAGCCAAGAGGGAGCCAGCACAGATACGCAGTATTTT

v_gene: TRBV4-1
d_gene: NA
abundance: NA
j_gene: TRBJ2-1
CDR3aa: CASSQGWNEQFF
CDR3nt: TGCGCCAGTAGCCAAGGTTGGAATGAGCAGTTCTTC